This TCR beta chain is drawn from a study of blood T cell repertoires in COVID-19. Study summary: Acute and convalescent COVID-19 samples came from the United States, Italy and Spain. In each case, the material was cDNA or gDNA derived from T cells, B-cell-depleted T cells, or PBMCs.

Methods used by the authors: Nucleated cell counts were estimated from reference gene primer amplification. Measured with immunoSEQ multiplex PCR; TCRdb has only the in-frame clones, and not every one. V and J calls and clone size come straight from that table; D and trimming were deduced from the DNA. This table has under 450,000 clones, approximately 89% appearing once. Germline V gene sequence: CDR1 SGHDN, CDR2 FVKESK. With 2 bases clipped from V and 4 bases from J, the junction kept 0 bases outside the gene matches. The CDR3 loop spans 14 amino acids. The sequenced sample was peripheral blood. This TCR was recovered from a woman between 50 and 59 years old with COVID-19, enrolled during active disease. J is TRBJ2-2 and V is TRBV14; the match to TRBD1 covers 8 bases. CDR3 region: CASSQTGGTGELFF. CDR3 DNA sequence: TGTGCCAGCAGCCAAACAGGGGGCACCGGGGAGCTGTTTTTT.